The source of this TCR beta chain is a study of T cell clonotyping in hematopoietic cell transplantation. This sample's time point: recipient sample about 28 days before transplant, after cytoreduction. The CDR3 covers 13 residues. In germline, CDR1 is GTSNPN, CDR2 SVGIG (reference sequence). V shed 3 bases and J shed 5 bases, with 11 bases lying between them. Generated by immunoSEQ multiplex PCR, the TCRdb table keeps only in-frame clones and is missing some. The table has some 76,000 clones, about 95% seen once. The material sequenced was peripheral blood mononuclear cells, taken before stem cell transplant. The chain links TRBV30 to TRBJ1-5; tentative D call: TRBD1 (5 bases). The TCR comes from a woman aged 50 to 60 with acute myeloid leukemia. Some clones in this sample may be carry-over from other donors' samples. CDR3 sequence (DNA): TGTGCCTGGAGAGGCAGGGCGGATCAGCCCCAGCATTTT. Residues: CAWRGRADQPQHF.